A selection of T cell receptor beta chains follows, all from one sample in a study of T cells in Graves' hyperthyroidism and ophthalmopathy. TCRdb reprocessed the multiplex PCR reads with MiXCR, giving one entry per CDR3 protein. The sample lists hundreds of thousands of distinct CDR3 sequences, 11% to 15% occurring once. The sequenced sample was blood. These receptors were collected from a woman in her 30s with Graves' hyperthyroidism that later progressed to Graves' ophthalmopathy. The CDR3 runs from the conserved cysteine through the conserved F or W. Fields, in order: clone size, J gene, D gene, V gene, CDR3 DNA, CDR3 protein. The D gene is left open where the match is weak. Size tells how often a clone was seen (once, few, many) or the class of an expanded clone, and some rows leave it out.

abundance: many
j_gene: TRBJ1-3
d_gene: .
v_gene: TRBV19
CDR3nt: TGTGCCAGTAGTATAGTGACAGGTTTTTCCGGAAACACCATATATTTT
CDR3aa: CASSIVTGFSGNTIYF

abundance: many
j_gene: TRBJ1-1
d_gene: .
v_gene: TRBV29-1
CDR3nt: TGCAGCGTTGTTCCGGTCGGCACTGAAGCTTTCTTT
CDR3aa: CSVVPVGTEAFF

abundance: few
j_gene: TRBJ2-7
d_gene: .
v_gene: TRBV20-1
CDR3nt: TGCAGTGCTAGAGATTACGCCGTGGCTAGGGGGGAGTACGAGCAGTACTTC
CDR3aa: CSARDYAVARGEYEQYF

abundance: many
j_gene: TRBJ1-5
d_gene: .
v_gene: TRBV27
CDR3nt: TGTGCCAGCAGTCTACGATATAGCAATCAGCCCCAGCATTTT
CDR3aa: CASSLRYSNQPQHF

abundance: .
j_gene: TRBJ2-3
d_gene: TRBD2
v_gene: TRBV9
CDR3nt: TGTGCCAGCAGCGTAGCCATCGCGGGAGGTGCAGATACGCAGTATTTT
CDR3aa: CASSVAIAGGADTQYF

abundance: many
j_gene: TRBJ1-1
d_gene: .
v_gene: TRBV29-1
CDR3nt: TGCAGCGTTGAGTTAGGGCAGGGGAACACTGAAGCTTTCTTT
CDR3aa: CSVELGQGNTEAFF

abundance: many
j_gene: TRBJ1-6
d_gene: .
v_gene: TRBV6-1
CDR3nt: TGTGCCAGCAGCCGGGACGCTTCACCCCTCCACTTT
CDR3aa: CASSRDASPLHF

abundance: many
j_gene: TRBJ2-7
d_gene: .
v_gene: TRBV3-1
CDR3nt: TGTGCCAGCAGCCGTGGCTTCTCCTCCTACGAGCAGTACTTC
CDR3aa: CASSRGFSSYEQYF

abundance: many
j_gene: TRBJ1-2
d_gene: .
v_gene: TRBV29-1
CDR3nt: TGCAGCGTTGATCGGGAGGGAACTAACTATGGCTACACCTTC
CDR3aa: CSVDREGTNYGYTF

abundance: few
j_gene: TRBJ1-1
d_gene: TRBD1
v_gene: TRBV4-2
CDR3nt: TGTGCCAGCAGCCAGCACAGGGGGCCGGTGAACACTGAAGCTTTCTTT
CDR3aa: CASSQHRGPVNTEAFF

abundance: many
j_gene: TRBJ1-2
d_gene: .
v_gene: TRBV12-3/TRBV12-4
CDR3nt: TGTGCCAGCAGTTTACGGGTGAATGGCTACACCTTC
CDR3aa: CASSLRVNGYTF

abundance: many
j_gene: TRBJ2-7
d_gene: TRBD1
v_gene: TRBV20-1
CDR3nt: TGCAGTGCTAGATTACAGGGGGGATCCTACGAGCAGTACTTC
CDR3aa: CSARLQGGSYEQYF

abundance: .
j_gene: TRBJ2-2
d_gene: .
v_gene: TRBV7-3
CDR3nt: TGTGCCAGCAGCCCTCGCCAGGTGAACACCGGGGAGCTGTTTTTT
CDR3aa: CASSPRQVNTGELFF

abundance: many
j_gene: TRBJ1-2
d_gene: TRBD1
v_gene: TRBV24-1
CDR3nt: TGTGCCACCAGTGATTCGGACAGGGTCTATGGCTACACCTTC
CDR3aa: CATSDSDRVYGYTF

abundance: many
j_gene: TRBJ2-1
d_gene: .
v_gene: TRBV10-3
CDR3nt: TGTGCCATCAGTGAGCCCACGGGCGCGATCAATGAGCAGTTCTTC
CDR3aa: CAISEPTGAINEQFF

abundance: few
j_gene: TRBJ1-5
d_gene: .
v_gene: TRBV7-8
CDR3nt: TGTGCCAGCAGCTTAGAGGAAAGAAGCAATCAGCCCCAGCATTTT
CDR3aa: CASSLEERSNQPQHF

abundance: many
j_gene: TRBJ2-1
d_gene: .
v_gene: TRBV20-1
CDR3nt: TGCAGTGCTCCCGGGGAGCAGTTCTTC
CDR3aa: CSAPGEQFF

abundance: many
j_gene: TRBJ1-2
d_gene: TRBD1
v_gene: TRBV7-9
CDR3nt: TGTGCCAGCAGCTTAGAGAGACAGGGGTTCTATGGCTACACCTTC
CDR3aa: CASSLERQGFYGYTF

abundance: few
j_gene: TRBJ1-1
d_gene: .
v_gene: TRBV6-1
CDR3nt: TGTGCCAGCAGTGAAGCTACCTTGGGACATAAGAACACTGAAGCTTTCTTT
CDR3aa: CASSEATLGHKNTEAFF

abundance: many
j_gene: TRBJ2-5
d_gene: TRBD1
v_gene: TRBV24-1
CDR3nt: TGTGCCACCAGGACAGGGTTGAGCGAGACCCAGTACTTC
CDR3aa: CATRTGLSETQYF

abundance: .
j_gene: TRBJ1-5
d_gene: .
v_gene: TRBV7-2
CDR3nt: TGTGCCAGCAGCTTCAACTCCGGGAGCGATCAGCCCCAGCATTTT
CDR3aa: CASSFNSGSDQPQHF

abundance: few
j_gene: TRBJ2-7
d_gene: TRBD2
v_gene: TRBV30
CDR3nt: TGTGCCTGGGCGGCGGGACTAGCGGGAGGGGCCTACGAGCAGTACTTC
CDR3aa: CAWAAGLAGGAYEQYF

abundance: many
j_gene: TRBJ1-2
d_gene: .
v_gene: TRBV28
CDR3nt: TGTGCCAGCAGCTCCTCTGACCGTGGCTACACCTTC
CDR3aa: CASSSSDRGYTF

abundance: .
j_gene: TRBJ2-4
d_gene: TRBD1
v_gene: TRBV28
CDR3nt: TGTGCCAGCAGTTTATCCTCGGTACAGGGGGCCAAAAACATTCAGTACTTC
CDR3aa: CASSLSSVQGAKNIQYF

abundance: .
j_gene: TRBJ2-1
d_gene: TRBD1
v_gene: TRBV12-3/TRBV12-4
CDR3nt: TGTGCCAGCAGTTTGGGCGCCGGACAGGGGTTCAACAATGAGCAGTTCTTC
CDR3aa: CASSLGAGQGFNNEQFF

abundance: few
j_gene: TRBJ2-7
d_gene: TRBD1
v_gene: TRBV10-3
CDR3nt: TGTGCCATCAGTGAATTCCGGGACAGGGGATTTTATGAGCAGTACTTC
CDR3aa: CAISEFRDRGFYEQYF

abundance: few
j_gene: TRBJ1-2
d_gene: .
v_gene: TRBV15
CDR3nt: TGTGCCACCAGCAGAGATCGGGTAGGCGGGGGAGGTGGCTACACCTTC
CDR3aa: CATSRDRVGGGGGYTF

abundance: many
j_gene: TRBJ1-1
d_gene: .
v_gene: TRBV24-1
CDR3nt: TGTGCCACCAGTGATTTACAGGGCCGTGGGGCTTTCTTT
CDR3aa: CATSDLQGRGAFF

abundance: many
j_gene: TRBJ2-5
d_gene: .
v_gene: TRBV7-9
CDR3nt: TGTGCCAGCAGCTTAGCCCATAAGACCCAAGAGACCCAGTACTTC
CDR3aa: CASSLAHKTQETQYF

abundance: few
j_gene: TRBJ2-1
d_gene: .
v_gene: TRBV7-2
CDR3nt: TGTGCCAGCAGCTTAGATGGCGGCAGGGTGGTCTTC
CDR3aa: CASSLDGGRVVF

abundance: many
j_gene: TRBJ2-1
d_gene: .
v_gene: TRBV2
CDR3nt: TGTGCCAGCAGTGAAGCGAGGCGGAACTACAATGAGCAGTTCTTC
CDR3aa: CASSEARRNYNEQFF

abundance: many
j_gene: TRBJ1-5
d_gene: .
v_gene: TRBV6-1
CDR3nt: TGTGCCAGCAGGGGGGGGGTTAGCAATCAGCCCCAGCATTTT
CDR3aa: CASRGGVSNQPQHF

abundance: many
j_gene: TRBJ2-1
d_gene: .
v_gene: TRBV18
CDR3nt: TGTGCCAGCTCACCGAGACCAGGACGCGATGAGCAGTTCTTC
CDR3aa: CASSPRPGRDEQFF

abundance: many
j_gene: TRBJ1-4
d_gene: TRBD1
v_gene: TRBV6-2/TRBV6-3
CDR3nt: TGTGCCAGCAGTTTAATCCCGGGACAGGCGGATGAAAAACTGTTTTTT
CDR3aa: CASSLIPGQADEKLFF

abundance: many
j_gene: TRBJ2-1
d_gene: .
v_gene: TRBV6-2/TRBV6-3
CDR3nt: TGTGCCAGCACGGGTCCGAGCTCCTACAATGAGCAGTTCTTC
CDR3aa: CASTGPSSYNEQFF

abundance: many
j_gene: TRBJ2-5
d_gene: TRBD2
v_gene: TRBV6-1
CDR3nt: TGTGCCAGCAGTCCGATTAGCGGGATAGGAGAGACCCAGTACTTC
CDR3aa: CASSPISGIGETQYF

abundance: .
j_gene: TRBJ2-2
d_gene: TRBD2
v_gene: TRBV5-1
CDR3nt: TGCGCCAGCAGCTTGGTAGCGGGACACAACACCGGGGAGCTGTTTTTT
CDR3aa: CASSLVAGHNTGELFF

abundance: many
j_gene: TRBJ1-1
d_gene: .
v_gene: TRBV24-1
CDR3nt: TGTGCCACCAGTGATAACGGACGATTAGCTTTCTTT
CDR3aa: CATSDNGRLAFF

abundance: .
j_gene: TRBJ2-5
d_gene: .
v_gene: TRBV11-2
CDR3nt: TGTGCCAGCAGCTTGTCCGGAGGGGTCCAAGAGACCCAGTACTTC
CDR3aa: CASSLSGGVQETQYF

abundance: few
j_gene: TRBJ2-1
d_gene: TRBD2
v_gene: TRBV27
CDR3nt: TGTGCCAGCAGCCGTCTAGTTTTGCGGGAGGGCTCCCACAATGAGCAGTTCTTC
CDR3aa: CASSRLVLREGSHNEQFF

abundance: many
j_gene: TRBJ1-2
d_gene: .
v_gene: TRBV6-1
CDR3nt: TGTGCCAGCAGTGAAGTGATTTCCTATGGCTACACCTTC
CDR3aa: CASSEVISYGYTF

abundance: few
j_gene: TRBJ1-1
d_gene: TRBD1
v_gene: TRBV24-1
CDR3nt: TGTGCCACCAGTGATTCGACAGGGGGCTCGGGGGCTTTCTTT
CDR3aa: CATSDSTGGSGAFF

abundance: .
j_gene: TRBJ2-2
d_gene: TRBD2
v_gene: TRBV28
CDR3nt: TGTACCAGCTGCGCAGCGGGAAACACCGGGGAGCTGTTTTTT
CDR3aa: CTSCAAGNTGELFF

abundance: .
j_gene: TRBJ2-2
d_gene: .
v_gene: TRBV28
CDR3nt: TGTGCCAGCAGTTTACGGGGAAGGACTAACACCGGGGAGCTGTTTTTT
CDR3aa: CASSLRGRTNTGELFF

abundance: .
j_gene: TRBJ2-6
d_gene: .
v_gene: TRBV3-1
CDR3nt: TGTGCCAGCAGCCAAGATTTAGGGGCCCCCAACGTCCTGACTTTC
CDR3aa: CASSQDLGAPNVLTF

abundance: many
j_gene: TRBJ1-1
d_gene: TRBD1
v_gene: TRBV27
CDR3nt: TGTGCCAGCAGTTTATTGAACGCAGGGGGATTGAACACTGAAGCTTTCTTT
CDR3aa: CASSLLNAGGLNTEAFF

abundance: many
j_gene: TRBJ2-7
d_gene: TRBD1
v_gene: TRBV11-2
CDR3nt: TGTGCCAGCAGCTCCGGGACAGGGTTTATCTACGAGCAGTACTTC
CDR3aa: CASSSGTGFIYEQYF

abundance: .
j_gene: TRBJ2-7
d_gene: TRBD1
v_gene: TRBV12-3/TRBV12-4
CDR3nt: TGTGCCAGCAGATCCGACAGGGATGCCCACGAGCAGTACTTC
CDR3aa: CASRSDRDAHEQYF

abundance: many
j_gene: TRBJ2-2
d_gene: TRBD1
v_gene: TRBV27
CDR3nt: TGTGCCAGCAGCATAACAGGGGGTTCGAACACCGGGGAGCTGTTTTTT
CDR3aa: CASSITGGSNTGELFF

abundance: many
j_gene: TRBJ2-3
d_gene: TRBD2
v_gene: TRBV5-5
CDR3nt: TGTGCCAGCAGCCATGGACTAGCGGCGGGCACAGATACGCAGTATTTT
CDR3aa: CASSHGLAAGTDTQYF

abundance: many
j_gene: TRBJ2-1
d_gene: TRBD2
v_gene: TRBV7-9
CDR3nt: TGTGCCAGCAGCCCCAGCGGTACTAGCGGGCCTATCGGCTACAATGAGCAGTTCTTC
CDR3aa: CASSPSGTSGPIGYNEQFF

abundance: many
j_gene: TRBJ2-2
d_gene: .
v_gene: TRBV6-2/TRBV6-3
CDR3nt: TGTGCCAGCAGACAACACACCGGGGAGCTGTTTTTT
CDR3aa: CASRQHTGELFF